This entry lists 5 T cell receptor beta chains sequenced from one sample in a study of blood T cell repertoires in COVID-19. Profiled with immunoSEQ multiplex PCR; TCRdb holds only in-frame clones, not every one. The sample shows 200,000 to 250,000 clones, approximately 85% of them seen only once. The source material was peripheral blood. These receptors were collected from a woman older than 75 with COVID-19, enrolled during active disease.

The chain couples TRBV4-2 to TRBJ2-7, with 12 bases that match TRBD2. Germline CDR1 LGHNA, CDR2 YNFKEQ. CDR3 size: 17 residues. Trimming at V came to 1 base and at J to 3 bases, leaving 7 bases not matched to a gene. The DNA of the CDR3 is TGTGCCAGCAGCCAAGTGTCCGGACTAGCGGGAAACTACGAGCAGTACTTC. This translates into CASSQVSGLAGNYEQYF.

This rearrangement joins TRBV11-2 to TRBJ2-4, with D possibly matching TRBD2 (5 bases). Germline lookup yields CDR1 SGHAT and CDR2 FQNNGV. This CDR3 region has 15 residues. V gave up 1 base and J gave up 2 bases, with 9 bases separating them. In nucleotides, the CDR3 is TGTGCCAGCAGCTTAGGGAGCGGATCCAAAAACATTCAGTACTTC. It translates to CASSLGSGSKNIQYF.

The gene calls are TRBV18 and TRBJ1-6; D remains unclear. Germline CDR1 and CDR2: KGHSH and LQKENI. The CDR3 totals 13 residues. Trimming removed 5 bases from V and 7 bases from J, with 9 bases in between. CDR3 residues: CASSRGANSPLHF. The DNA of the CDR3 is TGTGCCAGCTCAAGAGGTGCAAATTCACCCCTCCACTTT.

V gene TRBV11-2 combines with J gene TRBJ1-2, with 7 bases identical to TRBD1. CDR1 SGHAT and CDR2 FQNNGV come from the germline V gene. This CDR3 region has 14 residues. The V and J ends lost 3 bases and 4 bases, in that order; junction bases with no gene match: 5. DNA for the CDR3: TGTGCCAGCAGCTTCCTTGGGACAGCCTATGGCTACACCTTC. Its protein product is CASSFLGTAYGYTF. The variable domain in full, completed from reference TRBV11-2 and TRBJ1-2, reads EAGVAQSPRYKIIEKRQSVAFWCNPISGHATLYWYQQILGQGPKLLIQFQNNGVVDDSQLPKDRFSAERLKGVDSTLKIQPAKLEDSAVYLCASSFLGTAYGYTFGSGTRLTVV.

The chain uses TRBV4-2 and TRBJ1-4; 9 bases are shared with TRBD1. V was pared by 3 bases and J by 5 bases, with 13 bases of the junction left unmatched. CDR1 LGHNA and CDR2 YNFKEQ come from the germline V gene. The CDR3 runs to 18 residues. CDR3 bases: TGTGCCAGCAGCCACAAACGGGACAGGGAGGGGTTAAATGAAAAACTGTTTTTT. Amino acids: CASSHKRDREGLNEKLFF.